This T cell receptor (beta chain) appears in the sequencing data of a study of graft-versus-host responses after intestinal transplantation. The overall study: Every transplant recipient was induced with anti-thymocyte globulin, then maintained on tacrolimus and steroids for about three years.

CDR3 length: 14 residues. Trimming removed 0 bases at V and 6 bases at J, with 10 bases between. CDR1 WSHSY and CDR2 SAAADI come from the germline V gene. As concerns this clone: Its antigen is not known.

Investigators treated the graft tissue so that it released intraepithelial and lamina propria lymphocytes. Sequencing used immunoSEQ multiplex PCR; TCRdb keeps in-frame clones, though not all of them. Here the sample spans 11,000 to 15,000 clones, over 75% being singletons. Regarding the study as a whole: GvH clones occurred in recipient marrow; some first appeared in ileum or blood.

V gene TRBV10-2 combines with J gene TRBJ2-3; D is undetermined. This TCR was sampled from a human patient who received an intestinal transplant, so some T cells may come from the graft donor. This material consisted of ileum tissue, taken just over 26 days after intestinal transplant. The CDR3 bases are TGCGCCAGCAGTGAGTCCCGGGTCGGGGATACGCAGTATTTT. It specifies CASSESRVGDTQYF.